What follows is one T cell receptor beta chain and its context. The clone's antigen remains unknown. There are no base qualities to consult, and no much larger clone falls within one base. This record belongs to a study of response to subunit inactivated influenza vaccine (dated by TCRdb to between 2017 and 2018). General notes on the study: Deep quantitative profiling of the T cell receptor repertoire was used in the study to follow responses to a trivalent subunit inactivated influenza vaccine. The investigation overall reported the following: According to the authors, only a limited number of new T cells may be recruited by each seasonal influenza vaccination.

The library was made by RT-PCR. TCRdb lists the instrument as Illumina HiSeq 2500. TCRdb's own reprocessing of the public reads used fastp at Q25 and MiXCR and kept productive beta chains. Rows matching on CDR3 protein sequence are summarized as one entry with the most common DNA and genes. The sample table lists approximately 250,000 distinct CDR3 sequences, approximately 12% of them with a count of one. The top ten clonotypes cover 7.8% of the sample. V and J are trimmed by 6 bases and 4 bases, and the gene matches miss 11 bases of the junction. In the germline V gene, CDR1 corresponds to KGHSH and CDR2 to LQKENI. The CDR3 has 17 amino acids, counting the end cysteine and phenylalanine. Kept here is only the CDR3 DNA, which spans 51 bases and is read in frame from base 1.

This clonotype originated in a man aged 45 to 65 who received an inactivated influenza vaccine. Donor details come from another sample of the same person, matched by shared clones. The sequence links TRBV18 to TRBJ2-1; 11 middle bases align to TRBD2. This specimen was non-naive T cells sorted from PBMCs, taken less than 15 days before vaccination. Reading the label with the study, this specimen's cell subset or site is: memory T cell fraction. This receptor carries the CDR3 CASSPILTSGIYNEQFF. At the DNA level, the sequence is TGTGCCAGCTCGCCAATCTTGACTAGCGGGATTTACAATGAGCAGTTCTTC.